These 22 T cell receptor beta chains were sequenced from one sample in a study of cytomegalovirus exposure and HLA in healthy donors. Sequencing was performed with immunoSEQ multiplex PCR; in TCRdb, only in-frame clones are kept and a portion is missing. This table holds 240,000 or so clones, around 86% found once. Sequenced sample: PBMCs. The receptors stem from a woman between 25 and 40 years old in good health and CMV-seropositive.

The chain joins TRBV6-1 to TRBJ2-2; no clear D. The CDR3 is 14 amino acids. V lost 6 bases and J 4 bases, leaving 12 bases between the germline ends. Germline V CDR1 and CDR2: MNHNS, SASEGT. CDR3 DNA sequence: TGTGCCAGCAGGCCGGAGTTCGGCACCGGGGAGCTGTTTTTT. Its protein product is CASRPEFGTGELFF.

CDR3 protein: CAISESDRVGNTIYF. The CDR3 DNA is TGTGCCATCAGTGAGTCGGACAGGGTCGGAAACACCATATATTTT. The genes are TRBV10-3 and TRBJ1-3, with 8 bases lining up with TRBD1. The junction had 2 bases not matched to a gene; V was cut back by 0 bases and J by 4 bases. The germline V gene has CDR1 ENHRY and CDR2 SYGVKD. This CDR3 region has 15 residues.

V is TRBV7-9 and J is TRBJ2-1, with 11 bases that match TRBD1. The CDR3 length is 19 residues. Trimming cost V 7 bases and J 0 bases; bases outside gene matches: 14. Germline loops: CDR1 SEHNR, CDR2 FQNEAQ (reference sequence). CDR3 region: CASTVNRDRGYSSYNEQFF. CDR3 coding DNA: TGTGCCAGCACCGTCAACCGGGACAGGGGGTACAGCTCCTACAATGAGCAGTTCTTC. Using reference TRBV7-9 and TRBJ2-1 for the parts outside the CDR3, the full variable domain is DTGVSQNPRHKITKRGQNVTFRCDPISEHNRLYWYRQTLGQGPEFLTYFQNEAQLEKSRLLSDRFSAERPKGSFSTLEIQRTEQGDSAMYLCASTVNRDRGYSSYNEQFFGPGTRLTVL.

The rearrangement joins TRBV2 to TRBJ1-1, with 11 positions matching TRBD1. The germline gives CDR1 SNHLY, CDR2 FYNNEI. After removal of 4 bases from V and 3 bases from J, the junction contained 1 base not matched to a gene. The CDR3 has 14 residues. This chain's CDR3 is CASSGDRGYTEAFF. The CDR3 nucleotides are TGTGCCAGCAGTGGGGACAGGGGGTACACTGAAGCTTTCTTT.

The chain carries TRBV4-1 and TRBJ2-1; TRBD2 matches at 15 bases. Germline V gene data show CDR1 as MGHRA and CDR2 as YSYEKL. CDR3 length equals 15 residues. V shed 4 bases and J 8 bases; nucleotides not matched to a gene: 3. The chain's CDR3 is CASSPGLAGGDEQFF. The CDR3 nucleotides read TGCGCCAGCAGCCCCGGACTAGCGGGAGGGGATGAGCAGTTCTTC.

J is TRBJ2-7 and V is TRBV5-4, with 10 bases lining up with TRBD1. The ends lost 3 bases at V and 8 bases at J; junction bases unmatched: 11. CDR1 is SGHNT, CDR2 YYREEE, per germline (reference sequence). CDR3 size: 15 residues. The CDR3 DNA sequence: TGTGCCAGCAGCTCACCGGGACAGGGGTTTTATAAGCAGTACTTC. This codes for CASSSPGQGFYKQYF.

This sequence joins TRBV2 and TRBJ2-5, with TRBD2 matching 12 bases. Germline V gives CDR1 SNHLY, CDR2 FYNNEI. CDR3 length equals 15 residues. The V segment lost 6 bases and the J segment 5 bases; nucleotides outside the gene matches: 7. CDR3 sequence: CASRETSGSGETQYF. DNA of the CDR3: TGTGCCAGCAGAGAGACTAGCGGGAGCGGGGAGACCCAGTACTTC.

The chain has TRBV5-1 and TRBJ2-2, with D unclear. The CDR3 has 13 amino acids. Trimming cost V 5 bases and J 3 bases, with 8 bases left between them. Germline V CDR1 and CDR2: SGHRS, YFSETQ. The CDR3 reads CASRLGDTGELFF. CDR3 DNA: TGCGCCAGCAGACTCGGAGACACCGGGGAGCTGTTTTTT.

DNA for the CDR3: TGTGCCAGCAGCTTCCGCGGGAGTGGCTTGGGTGAGCAGTTCTTC. It is translated as CASSFRGSGLGEQFF. The rearrangement uses TRBV11-3 and TRBJ2-1; 7 bases agree with TRBD2. This CDR3 comprises 15 residues. The ends lost 3 bases at V and 9 bases at J; junction bases unmatched: 11. Germline CDR1 reads SGHNT; CDR2 reads YENEEA.

This clone was seen only once. This CDR3 is CASSPRTGNYGYTF. The DNA for the CDR3 is TGTGCCAGCAGCCCTCGGACAGGGAACTATGGCTACACCTTC. The chain combines TRBV7-2 with TRBJ1-2; TRBD1 aligns across 8 bases. J was trimmed by 2 bases and V by 5 bases; bases with no gene match: 4. Germline CDR1 SGHTA, CDR2 FQGNSA. This CDR3 comprises 14 residues.

This chain connects TRBV5-1 to TRBJ2-1; D gene ambiguous. The CDR3 length is 15 residues. V dropped 0 bases and J dropped 2 bases, with 9 bases sitting between them. The germline V gene has CDR1 SGHRS and CDR2 YFSETQ. DNA of the CDR3: TGCGCCAGCAGCTTGGTTTTGGGCCCCTACAATGAGCAGTTCTTC. It is translated as CASSLVLGPYNEQFF.

The rearrangement uses TRBV7-6 and TRBJ2-3, with D unclear. The CDR3 is 14 amino acids. From germline, CDR1 is SGHVS and CDR2 FNYEAQ. V was shortened by 5 bases and J by 5 bases, with 14 bases between the two germline ends. The CDR3 region is CASSGDRRVDTQYF. The DNA for the CDR3 is TGTGCCAGCAGCGGAGACCGACGGGTAGATACGCAGTATTTT.

This chain uses TRBV23-1 with TRBJ1-4; the match to TRBD1 covers 9 bases. TRBV23-1 falls under the ORF class, with uncertain function. Trimming at V came to 2 bases and at J to 7 bases, leaving 8 bases not matched to a gene. CDR3 length equals 16 residues. CDR3: CASSQRRDRECEKLFF. The DNA for the CDR3 is TGCGCCAGCAGTCAACGCCGGGACAGGGAGTGTGAAAAACTGTTTTTT.

This clone was picked up one time. The chain couples TRBV5-1 to TRBJ2-1, with D tentatively TRBD2 (6 bases). CDR3 length equals 13 residues. Trimming shortened V by 4 bases and J by 7 bases, and 12 bases separated the two germline ends. Germline V gives CDR1 SGHRS, CDR2 YFSETQ. CDR3 DNA sequence: TGCGCCAGCAGCCTCTTAGCGGAGAATGAGCAGTTCTTC. Its translation: CASSLLAENEQFF.

This chain uses TRBV19 with TRBJ2-1; TRBD1 matches at 9 bases. This CDR3 has 16 amino acids. CDR1 is LNHDA and CDR2 is SQIVND in the germline V gene (reference sequence). The V gene end was trimmed by 7 bases and the J gene end by 6 bases; junction bases not matched to a gene: 13. CDR3 nucleotides: TGTGCCAGTACCTCTGCCGGGACAGGGTCGCTCAATGAGCAGTTCTTC. Translation gives CASTSAGTGSLNEQFF.

V usage is TRBV27 and J usage is TRBJ1-2, with 8 bases identical to TRBD1. The germline CDR1 and CDR2 sequences are MNHEY and SMNVEV (reference sequence). Germline trimming cut 4 bases from V and 4 bases from J; bases unmatched to any gene: 5. The CDR3 is 14 amino acids. This chain's CDR3 is CASSSPGGSYGYTF. CDR3 nucleotides: TGTGCCAGCAGTTCCCCAGGGGGCTCCTATGGCTACACCTTC.

This chain connects TRBV25-1 to TRBJ1-1, with TRBD1 matching 9 bases. Looked up from germline, CDR1 is MGHDK and CDR2 is SYGVNS. This CDR3 is built from 17 residues. Trimming cost V 4 bases and J 6 bases; bases outside gene matches: 15. CDR3: CASSGPGQGMLLAEAFF. For the CDR3, the DNA is TGTGCCAGCAGTGGGCCGGGACAGGGTATGCTTTTGGCTGAAGCTTTCTTT.

This chain uses TRBV11-2 with TRBJ2-7, with 10 bases that match TRBD2. The germline gives CDR1 SGHAT, CDR2 FQNNGV. The CDR3 has 15 residues. V lost 2 bases to trimming and J lost 3 bases; unmatched junction nucleotides: 4. The CDR3 nucleotides are TGTGCCAGCAGCTTACTAGCGGGAGAGGTCTACGAGCAGTACTTC. Protein sequence: CASSLLAGEVYEQYF.

V is TRBV28 and J is TRBJ2-7, with 12 positions matching TRBD2. Losses at the gene ends were 5 bases for V and 6 bases for J; bases not matched to a gene: 5. CDR3 size: 14 residues. Germline V gene data show CDR1 as MDHEN and CDR2 as SYDVKM. This CDR3 reads CASSPRLAGAEQYF. In DNA, the CDR3 is TGTGCCAGCAGTCCCCGACTAGCGGGAGCCGAGCAGTACTTC. The whole variable domain, remainder taken from reference TRBV28 and TRBJ2-7, is DVKVTQSSRYLVKRTGEKVFLECVQDMDHENMFWYRQDPGLGLRLIYFSYDVKMKEKGDIPEGYSVSREKKERFSLILESASTNQTSMYLCASSPRLAGAEQYFGPGTRLTVT.

V and J are TRBV27 and TRBJ2-7, with 7 bases lining up with TRBD1. J lost 0 bases, V lost 10 bases, and 9 bases had no gene match. The CDR3 length is 14 residues. Germline V gene sequence: CDR1 MNHEY, CDR2 SMNVEV (reference sequence). The CDR3 coding sequence is TGTGCCATCGAGAACCGGGACAGCTCCTACGAGCAGTACTTC. This translates into CAIENRDSSYEQYF.

The V and J genes are TRBV28 and TRBJ2-1; no definite D call. The CDR3 loop spans 13 amino acids. Trimming took off 7 bases at V and 7 bases at J, with 14 bases between the two ends. Germline CDR1 reads MDHEN; CDR2 reads SYDVKM. CDR3 protein: CASNPATGNEQFF. CDR3 nucleotide sequence: TGTGCCAGCAACCCAGCCACCGGGAATGAGCAGTTCTTC.

The V call is TRBV10-3, the J call TRBJ2-7, with 8 bases matching TRBD2. Germline V gives CDR1 ENHRY, CDR2 SYGVKD. Trimming at V came to 3 bases and at J to 3 bases, leaving 4 bases not matched to a gene. This CDR3 spans 14 amino acids. In DNA, the CDR3 is TGTGCCATCAGTGAAGGCCGGGAGGGCTACGAGCAGTACTTC. This translates into CAISEGREGYEQYF.